This is a list of T cell receptor beta chains from one sample in a study of T cells in Graves' hyperthyroidism and ophthalmopathy. MiXCR was run by TCRdb on the multiplex PCR reads, yielding one entry per CDR3 protein. The table includes roughly 170,000 distinct CDR3 sequences, roughly 10% detected once. Source material: blood. The receptors shown here come from a woman aged 18-30 years with Graves' hyperthyroidism that later progressed to Graves' ophthalmopathy. The CDR3 runs from the conserved cysteine through the conserved F or W. The D gene is left open where the match is weak. Size values are once, few and many counts, or a class for expanded clones, and some rows have none.

cdr3_nt cdr3_aa d_call j_call clone_size v_call
TGTGCCAGCAGTGACCCCCCGGGAGGGCTTATCGATGAGCAGTTCTTC CASSDPPGGLIDEQFF TRBD2 TRBJ2-1 many TRBV2
TGTGCCAGCAGTGATAACGAGCAGTACTTC CASSDNEQYF . TRBJ2-7 many TRBV6-1
TGCGCCAGCAGCCACCGGACCTTCAGGGTTCACGGGGAGCTGTTTTTT CASSHRTFRVHGELFF . TRBJ2-2 . TRBV4-1
TGTGCCAGCAGTCGACAGCCGAACACCGGGGAGCTGTTTTTT CASSRQPNTGELFF . TRBJ2-2 few TRBV6-1
TGTGCCAGTAGCCCAATTGGGACAGGCAACACTGAAGCTTTCTTT CASSPIGTGNTEAFF TRBD1 TRBJ1-1 . TRBV19
TGTGCCAGCAGCTCCCGGTGGGCAGATACGCAGTATTTT CASSSRWADTQYF . TRBJ2-3 many TRBV7-9
TGCGCCAGCAGCTCAACACAGGGAAGGGGCTACACCTTC CASSSTQGRGYTF . TRBJ1-2 . TRBV5-1
TGTGCCACCAGCAGACAGGGTAATCAGCCCCAGCATTTT CATSRQGNQPQHF . TRBJ1-5 many TRBV15
TGTGCCTGGAGTCGACAGGGAAACAATGAGCAGTTCTTC CAWSRQGNNEQFF TRBD1 TRBJ2-1 many TRBV30
TGTGCCAGCAGCTTTGCATGGAACACCGGGGAGCTGTTTTTT CASSFAWNTGELFF . TRBJ2-2 . TRBV7-9
TGTGCCAGTAGTATGCTACCCGGGAGGGGTGGGAATGAGCAGTTCTTC CASSMLPGRGGNEQFF TRBD2 TRBJ2-1 few TRBV19
TGTGCCAGCAGTGACAGGCTCCCCGGGGCCAACTCCTACGAGCAGTACTTC CASSDRLPGANSYEQYF . TRBJ2-7 many TRBV2
TGTGCCAGCAGTTTAAAGACAGAGCTGGGGGAGCAGTACTTC CASSLKTELGEQYF . TRBJ2-7 many TRBV6-1
TGTGCCAGCAGCGTAGGACACTCGAACACTGAAGCTTTCTTT CASSVGHSNTEAFF . TRBJ1-1 few TRBV9
TGCAGTGCTAGAGAGGGTAGCCGCACAGATACGCAGTATTTT CSAREGSRTDTQYF . TRBJ2-3 many TRBV20-1
TGCAGTGTAGAGGGGACAGGGGGCCACAATGAGCAGTTCTTC CSVEGTGGHNEQFF TRBD1 TRBJ2-1 . TRBV20-1
TGCAGTGCTAGACCCCTAGCGGGGGGGGACGAGCAGTACTTC CSARPLAGGDEQYF TRBD2 TRBJ2-7 . TRBV20-1
TGTGCCAGCAGCTTAATCGACAATGGAGAGCCCCAGCATTTT CASSLIDNGEPQHF . TRBJ1-5 many TRBV7-2
TGCGCCAGCAGCTTGGGGATTAACAGCCTCTCTGGAAACACCATATATTTT CASSLGINSLSGNTIYF . TRBJ1-3 . TRBV5-1
TGCAGTGCTAGAGATTATCGGCTAGCGGGAGCTCGCAATGAGCAGTTCTTC CSARDYRLAGARNEQFF TRBD2 TRBJ2-1 many TRBV20-1
TGTGCCACCAGCAGAACCGTTAGAACGACAGGAGCTGAAGCTTTCTTT CATSRTVRTTGAEAFF . TRBJ1-1 many TRBV15
TGCAGTGCTAGAGATGTGAGGTACTACAATGAAAAACTGTTTTTT CSARDVRYYNEKLFF . TRBJ1-4 few TRBV20-1
TGTGCCAGCAGTCTTCGGACAGGGGGCCTAATCCACGACAACTTC CASSLRTGGLIHDNF TRBD1 TRBJ2-4 . TRBV28
TGTGCCAGCAGCCCGGGGAGACGAGATACGCAGTATTTT CASSPGRRDTQYF . TRBJ2-3 many TRBV12-3/TRBV12-4
TGTGCCACCAGTGATGCCCGGACAGGGTTCGGCAATCAGCCCCAGCATTTT CATSDARTGFGNQPQHF TRBD1 TRBJ1-5 many TRBV24-1
TGTGCCAGCAGCTTAGTCGCGGGGGAAAGGAGCAATCAGCCCCAGCATTTT CASSLVAGERSNQPQHF . TRBJ1-5 many TRBV11-2
TGTGCCAGCAGCTTAGTGTCAGGGGTCCAGACCACAGATACGCAGTATTTT CASSLVSGVQTTDTQYF . TRBJ2-3 many TRBV7-9
TGCAGTGCTACCCAGGGACAGAGTAATCAGCCCCAGCATTTT CSATQGQSNQPQHF TRBD1 TRBJ1-5 many TRBV20-1
TGTGCCAGCAGCTTCACGTACAATGAGCAGTTCTTC CASSFTYNEQFF . TRBJ2-1 many TRBV7-9
TGTGCCAGCAGTCCGCTCGGGACACGGGATATAGCGGCTCAGCCCCAGCATTTT CASSPLGTRDIAAQPQHF . TRBJ1-5 many TRBV27
TGTGCCAGCAGCTTAAACGGGATGAACACTGAAGCTTTCTTT CASSLNGMNTEAFF . TRBJ1-1 few TRBV7-9
TGTGCCAGCAGTACCAAACCCCAAGAGACCCAGTACTTC CASSTKPQETQYF . TRBJ2-5 . TRBV28
TGTACCAGCAGTTTATCGCAGGGGGCGCGGGAAAAACTGTTTTTT CTSSLSQGAREKLFF TRBD1 TRBJ1-4 . TRBV27
TGCAGTGCTAGGAAGGGACAGAGAAACACTGAAGCTTTCTTT CSARKGQRNTEAFF TRBD1 TRBJ1-1 many TRBV20-1
TGTGCCAGCAGCCCTAGGACAGGGAAGCAAAACATTCAGTACTTC CASSPRTGKQNIQYF TRBD1 TRBJ2-4 . TRBV9
TGTGCCAGTAGTATAGGTTGGGGATTAACCGGGGAGCTGTTTTTT CASSIGWGLTGELFF . TRBJ2-2 . TRBV19
TGCAGCCAGGGGGGCGACTACACAGATACGCAGTATTTT CSQGGDYTDTQYF . TRBJ2-3 many TRBV29-1
TGTGCTAGTGGTTTAATGACAGGGCCGAACACCGGGGAGCTGTTTTTT CASGLMTGPNTGELFF TRBD1 TRBJ2-2 many TRBV12-5
TGTGCCAGCAGTTACTCGATTGGGCTCTGGAATGAGCAGTTCTTC CASSYSIGLWNEQFF . TRBJ2-1 many TRBV6-6
TGTGCCAGCAGCTTAGAGACGTTAAACACCATATATTTT CASSLETLNTIYF . TRBJ1-3 many TRBV7-2
TGTGCCAGCATACCGGGACTAGCGGGAACGCTAGAAGAGACCCAGTACTTC CASIPGLAGTLEETQYF TRBD2 TRBJ2-5 few TRBV7-3
TGTGCCAGCAGCTTAACCCCGGGGATGAACACTGAAGCTTTCTTT CASSLTPGMNTEAFF . TRBJ1-1 many TRBV7-3
TGTGCCAGTAGCCGTCGTGAGGGACGAACAGATACGCAGTATTTT CASSRREGRTDTQYF . TRBJ2-3 few TRBV19
TGTGCCAGCAGCTTAAGAGCGGGGGGCTCCTACGAGCAGTACTTC CASSLRAGGSYEQYF TRBD2 TRBJ2-7 . TRBV7-6
TGCGCCAGCAGCCAAGATCAGGGTAGGCGGATGAACACTGAAGCTTTCTTT CASSQDQGRRMNTEAFF . TRBJ1-1 few TRBV4-1
TGTGCCAGCAGTTACTCCCCGGGGACAGTGAACACTGAAGCTTTCTTT CASSYSPGTVNTEAFF TRBD1 TRBJ1-1 many TRBV6-6
TGTGCCAGCAGTTTCTCCCTTACCGTTTCGTATGGCTACACCTTC CASSFSLTVSYGYTF . TRBJ1-2 many TRBV12-3/TRBV12-4
TGTGCCAGCAGCTCACCTTTTGGGGGGGGACAAGAGACCCAGTACTTC CASSSPFGGGQETQYF TRBD2 TRBJ2-5 many TRBV7-9
TGTGCCAGCAGCCAGGGTGCGGGACTGCAAGAGACCCAGTACTTC CASSQGAGLQETQYF . TRBJ2-5 many TRBV3-1
TGTGCCAGCAGTTATGGGACAGGTCCGAATCAGCCCCAGCATTTT CASSYGTGPNQPQHF TRBD1 TRBJ1-5 many TRBV6-5
TGTGCCAGCAGCAAGACGGGGAACTACGAGCAGTACTTC CASSKTGNYEQYF . TRBJ2-7 many TRBV7-9
TGTGCCAGCAGTCAGAGGTCTATGAACACTGAAGCTTTCTTT CASSQRSMNTEAFF . TRBJ1-1 many TRBV12-3/TRBV12-4
TGTGCCATCAGTGTGACAGGGGCCACAGATACGCAGTATTTT CAISVTGATDTQYF TRBD1 TRBJ2-3 few TRBV10-3
TGTGCCAGCAGGCGCGACAGGGGGGATAACACCGGGGAGCTGTTTTTT CASRRDRGDNTGELFF TRBD1 TRBJ2-2 . TRBV28
TGTGCCAGCAGCTTAGGAAGGTGGGGGGGGGCGAACACTGAAGCTTTCTTT CASSLGRWGGANTEAFF . TRBJ1-1 few TRBV7-8
TGTGCCAGCAGCCCTGGCTATGGGAACACTGAAGCTTTCTTT CASSPGYGNTEAFF . TRBJ1-1 . TRBV7-3
TGTGCCAGCAGTTTGCGCGCCTACTCCTACAATGAGCAGTTCTTC CASSLRAYSYNEQFF . TRBJ2-1 many TRBV12-3/TRBV12-4
TGCGCCAGCAGCTTCTACAGAGACACTTTCCCTTTTTGGGATGGCAGCACTGAAGCTTTCTTT CASSFYRDTFPFWDGSTEAFF . TRBJ1-1 many TRBV5-1
TGCGCCAGCAGCAGGGACGGGAGCACTTTGAACACTGAAGCTTTCTTT CASSRDGSTLNTEAFF . TRBJ1-1 few TRBV5-1
TGTGCCAGCAGTCCCCCTCGCTCCTACAATGAGCAGTTCTTC CASSPPRSYNEQFF . TRBJ2-1 many TRBV28